These 30 T cell receptor beta chains were sequenced from one sample in a study of T cells in Graves' hyperthyroidism and ophthalmopathy. Amplification yielded TCR beta CDR3 regions, with RNA transcripts as the source. In the first-round RT-PCR of the TCR CDR3, the HTBI primer set was used. TCRdb analysed the multiplex PCR reads with MiXCR anew, one entry per CDR3 protein. The sample lists around 580,000 distinct CDR3 sequences, 35% to 55% seen once, with roughly 8.2% in the top ten. Sequenced input: peripheral blood or thyroid tissue (not recorded which). Receptors were obtained from a woman between 18 and 30 years old with Graves' hyperthyroidism.

This clonotype was counted at least ten times. The chain has TRBV29-1 and TRBJ2-5; D perhaps matches TRBD2 (6 bases). The CDR3 is made up of 13 amino acids. V was cut by 4 bases and J by 9 bases, with 18 bases left in between. Germline V gene lookup returns CDR1 SQVTM and CDR2 ANQGSEA. For the CDR3, the DNA is TGCAGCGTTGCTGGGGGGAGGTTTGAGGCCCAGTACTTC. This gives the protein CSVAGGRFEAQYF.

This clonotype was detected a few times. The CDR3: CASSPGLTQETQYF. CDR3 DNA sequence: TGTGCCAGCTCACCCGGACTGACCCAAGAGACCCAGTACTTC. The chain couples TRBV18 to TRBJ2-5, with D possibly being TRBD2 (5 bases). Germline V gene sequence: CDR1 KGHSH, CDR2 LQKENI. The CDR3 runs 14 residues. V was cut by 3 bases and J by 1 base, with 9 bases left in between.

The chain is built from TRBV5-1 and TRBJ2-6, with 13 bases identical to TRBD2. V dropped 4 bases and J dropped 3; count of bases not matched to a gene: 7. This CDR3 spans 18 amino acids. The germline V gene encodes CDR1 SGHRS and CDR2 YFSETQ. Written as DNA, the CDR3 is TGCGCCAGCAGCCCAGGACTAGCGGGAGATGATGGGGCCAACGTCCTGACTTTC. Protein: CASSPGLAGDDGANVLTF.

This clonotype was recorded many times. The chain uses TRBV5-6 and TRBJ1-1, with TRBD1 as a possible D gene (5 bases). V lost 3 bases and J 2 bases, leaving 11 bases between the germline ends. Germline values: CDR1 SGHDT, CDR2 YYEEEE. The length of the CDR3 is 14 residues. CDR3 in DNA: TGTGCCAGCAGCTATGGGGGACGTAACACTGAAGCTTTCTTT. Translation gives CASSYGGRNTEAFF. Looking up the rest from reference TRBV5-6 and TRBJ1-1 gives the full variable domain: DAGVTQSPTHLIKTRGQQVTLRCSPKSGHDTVSWYQQALGQGPQFIFQYYEEEERQRGNFPDRFSGHQFPNYSSELNVNALLLGDSALYLCASSYGGRNTEAFFGQGTRLTVV.

This rearrangement joins TRBV2 to TRBJ1-1; 9 bases fit TRBD1. Per germline, CDR1 SNHLY and CDR2 FYNNEI. Trimming removed 4 bases from V and 7 bases from J; junction bases left unmatched: 10. The CDR3 runs to 15 residues. CDR3 sequence (DNA): TGTGCCAGCAGTGCTAGTCGGGGACAGGGTCGTGAAGCTTTCTTT. It translates to CASSASRGQGREAFF.

The V gene is TRBV7-6, the J gene TRBJ1-6; 9 bases are a match to TRBD1. CDR3 size: 15 residues. The V gene end was trimmed by 4 bases and the J gene end by 9 bases; junction bases not matched to a gene: 7. The germline V gene has CDR1 SGHVS and CDR2 FNYEAQ. The CDR3 nucleotides read TGTGCCAGCAGCTCGGGACAGGGTGGCAGTTCACCCCTCCACTTT. Translating gives CASSSGQGGSSPLHF.

The chain joins TRBV29-1 to TRBJ2-4, with D unclear. From germline, CDR1 is SQVTM and CDR2 ANQGSEA. V lost 7 bases to trimming and J lost 0 bases, with 13 bases between them. This CDR3 contains 14 residues. The CDR3 protein is CSAWSRVAKNIQYF. The CDR3 region has the DNA TGCAGCGCTTGGTCCCGGGTAGCCAAAAACATTCAGTACTTC. The full variable domain, in which reference TRBV29-1 and TRBJ2-4 provide the parts outside the CDR3, is SAVISQKPSRDICQRGTSLTIQCQVDSQVTMMFWYRQQPGQSLTLIATANQGSEATYESGFVIDKFPISRPNLTFSTLTVSNMSPEDSSIYLCSAWSRVAKNIQYFGAGTRLSVL.

The chain employs TRBV12-3 or TRBV12-4 and TRBJ2-1; perhaps TRBD2 as D (5 bases). CDR3 size: 12 residues. This CDR3 is CASSEGYNEQFF. CDR3 nucleotide sequence: TGTGCTAGTTCCGAGGGCTACAATGAGCAGTTCTTC.

V and J are TRBV20-1 and TRBJ2-6, with D uncertain. The length of the CDR3 is 12 residues. Germline lookup yields CDR1 DFQATT and CDR2 SNEGSKA (reference sequence). V lost 0 bases and J lost 7, with 4 bases in between. CDR3 residues: CSARDLANVLTF. In nucleotides, the CDR3 is TGCAGTGCTAGAGATCTTGCCAACGTCCTGACTTTC.

This clonotype came up many times. The chain has TRBV5-6 and TRBJ1-6; D gene uncertain. This CDR3 spans 12 amino acids. V was cut by 2 bases and J by 12 bases, with 9 bases left in between. Germline lookup yields CDR1 SGHDT and CDR2 YYEEEE. The CDR3 DNA follows: TGTGCCAGCAGCTTTGGAAGTCAACCCCTCCACTTT. Its protein is CASSFGSQPLHF.

The sample holds one count of this clonotype. The rearrangement uses TRBV15 and TRBJ1-5; 7 bases agree with TRBD1. V trimming: 8 bases; J trimming: 3 bases; junction bases outside the gene matches: 4. The CDR3 contains 13 residues. The germline CDR1 and CDR2 sequences are LNHNV and YYDKDF (reference sequence). CDR3 loop: CATPGTVNQPQHF. CDR3 in DNA: TGTGCCACCCCCGGGACAGTCAATCAGCCCCAGCATTTT.

The rearrangement uses TRBV10-3 and TRBJ1-1, with a weak D call TRBD1 (5 bases). This CDR3 spans 16 amino acids. V lost 0 bases and J lost 4, with 15 bases in between. Germline V gene lookup returns CDR1 ENHRY and CDR2 SYGVKD. The CDR3 loop reads CAISESLGGGSTEAFF. CDR3 bases: TGTGCCATCAGTGAGTCCCTCGGCGGGGGGAGCACTGAAGCTTTCTTT.

The chain links TRBV20-1 to TRBJ2-5; 9 bases map to TRBD2. This CDR3 region has 15 residues. Germline CDR1 is DFQATT and CDR2 is SNEGSKA (reference sequence). The V gene end was trimmed by 4 bases and the J gene end by 6 bases; junction bases not matched to a gene: 12. Here the CDR3 reads CSANPLAGDVKTQYF. The CDR3 bases are TGCAGTGCTAACCCTTTAGCGGGAGATGTAAAGACCCAGTACTTC.

This clonotype was seen at least ten times. The rearrangement uses TRBV3-1 and TRBJ1-6, with D possibly TRBD1 on 5 matching bases. Per the germline V gene, CDR1 is LGHDT and CDR2 is YNNKEL (reference sequence). V gave up 1 base and J gave up 10 bases, with 14 bases separating them. The CDR3 is made up of 15 amino acids. Here the CDR3 DNA reads TGTGCCAGCAGCCAAGTTGAGAGGGGAAGGTCACCCCTCCACTTT. Translated: CASSQVERGRSPLHF.

CDR3 loop: CASSITGGYTF. DNA for the CDR3: TGTGCCAGTAGTATTACAGGGGGCTACACCTTC. The chain carries TRBV19 and TRBJ1-2, with a possible D match to TRBD1 (6 bases). Germline V gene sequence: CDR1 LNHDA, CDR2 SQIVND (reference sequence). The V gene lost 3 bases and the J gene lost 8 bases, with 7 bases spanning the gap. The CDR3 covers 11 residues.

This clonotype was counted many times. The genes are TRBV2 and TRBJ1-5; D may be TRBD1 (5 bases). Germline V gene data show CDR1 as SNHLY and CDR2 as FYNNEI. The V end was cut by 3 bases, the J end by 6 bases, with 12 bases between. The CDR3 length is 14 residues. The CDR3 sequence is CASSDSGLGQPQHF. The CDR3 DNA sequence: TGTGCCAGCAGTGATTCGGGGCTGGGTCAGCCCCAGCATTTT.

This clonotype appeared many times. The chain joins TRBV3-1 to TRBJ2-5; D unresolved. Germline values: CDR1 LGHDT, CDR2 YNNKEL (reference sequence). V dropped 0 bases and J dropped 1 base, with 6 bases sitting between them. The CDR3 has 14 amino acids. The CDR3 bases are TGTGCCAGCAGCCAAGAAAGGACCCAAGAGACCCAGTACTTC. Translating gives CASSQERTQETQYF.

In this sample, this clonotype turned up many times. This sequence joins TRBV15 and TRBJ2-7; D is undetermined. The CDR3 is made up of 14 amino acids. The V and J ends lost 1 base and 2 bases respectively, with 9 bases between them. Per the germline V gene, CDR1 is LNHNV and CDR2 is YYDKDF (reference sequence). CDR3 coding DNA: TGTGCCACCAGCAGAGGATTCGGTCCCTACGAGCAGTACTTC. Encoded protein: CATSRGFGPYEQYF.

Regarding this clonotype: One base away lies a much larger clone, so this may be a sequencing read error. The chain employs TRBV19 and TRBJ2-7, with TRBD1 matching 9 bases. The CDR3 totals 16 residues. Germline CDR1 is LNHDA and CDR2 is SQIVND (reference sequence). V was pared by 5 bases and J by 6 bases, with 14 bases of the junction left unmatched. The CDR3 DNA sequence: TGTGCCAGTAGTCCCCGAATTTCTACAGGGGGCTTCGAGCAGTACTTC. Translated, it gives CASSPRISTGGFEQYF.

This clonotype has a count of ten or more. The CDR3 protein is CATSDPGTSGKETQYF. In DNA form, the CDR3 reads TGTGCCACCAGTGACCCCGGGACTAGCGGAAAAGAGACCCAGTACTTC. This chain connects TRBV24-1 to TRBJ2-5; 11 nucleotides match TRBD2. The CDR3 is 16 amino acids. Trimming at V came to 4 bases and at J to 3 bases, leaving 6 bases not matched to a gene. CDR1 and CDR2 from the germline V gene are KGHDR and SFDVKD.

At least ten counts were recorded for this clonotype. The rearrangement joins TRBV15 to TRBJ1-2; D might be TRBD1 (5 bases). V lost 5 bases and J 3 bases, leaving 16 bases between the germline ends. Germline CDR1 reads LNHNV; CDR2 reads YYDKDF (reference sequence). The CDR3 length is 15 residues. The chain's CDR3 is CATSGRPLGDYGYTF. The CDR3 DNA follows: TGTGCCACCAGCGGGCGGCCCCTGGGGGACTATGGCTACACCTTC. Looking up the rest from reference TRBV15 and TRBJ1-2 gives the full variable domain: DAMVIQNPRYQVTQFGKPVTLSCSQTLNHNVMYWYQQKSSQAPKLLFHYYDKDFNNEADTPDNFQSRRPNTSFCFLDIRSPGLGDTAMYLCATSGRPLGDYGYTFGSGTRLTVV.

This clonotype was counted many times. V and J are TRBV3-1 and TRBJ1-4, with a possible D match to TRBD1 (5 bases). This CDR3 comprises 14 residues. Germline V gives CDR1 LGHDT, CDR2 YNNKEL (reference sequence). V was trimmed by 1 base and J by 6 bases, leaving 9 bases between them. In nucleotides, the CDR3 is TGTGCCAGCAGCCAAGCAGGGTCGGATGAAAAACTGTTTTTT. It encodes CASSQAGSDEKLFF.

This clonotype appeared many times. The CDR3 region is CASSTPGQGAREQYF. CDR3 sequence (DNA): TGTGCCAGCAGCACTCCGGGACAGGGGGCGCGGGAGCAGTACTTC. The chain employs TRBV6-5 and TRBJ2-7, with 12 positions matching TRBD1. CDR1 is MNHEY and CDR2 is SVGAGI in the germline V gene. The CDR3 contains 15 residues. With V trimmed by 6 bases and J by 7 bases, 10 bases remained unmatched.

The genes are TRBV4-2 and TRBJ1-2, with 7 bases matching TRBD1. The CDR3 totals 15 residues. The ends lost 3 bases at V and 7 bases at J; junction bases unmatched: 11. Germline loops: CDR1 LGHNA, CDR2 YNFKEQ. CDR3 bases: TGTGCCAGCAGCCAGGCTCCCGGGACAGATTTTGGCTACACCTTC. It translates to CASSQAPGTDFGYTF.

Comment on this clonotype: This clone may be a read error of a much larger clone one base away. In this CDR3 the conserved last residue, phenylalanine or tryptophan, is missing, so a read error is likely. The chain combines TRBV27 with TRBJ1-1; TRBD1 is a possible D gene (6 bases). V was trimmed by 2 bases and J by 0 bases, leaving 10 bases between them. The germline CDR1 and CDR2 sequences are MNHEY and SMNVEV (reference sequence). The CDR3 spans 15 residues. In DNA, the CDR3 is TGTGCCAGCAGTTTAGGGCAGGGGATGAACACTGAAGCTTTCTCT. This encodes CASSLGQGMNTEAFS.

The chain carries TRBV2 and TRBJ1-1, with 8 bases fitting TRBD1. The germline gives CDR1 SNHLY, CDR2 FYNNEI. This CDR3 has 18 residues. V trimming: 6 bases; J trimming: 5 bases; junction bases outside the gene matches: 20. The CDR3 DNA reads as TGTGCCAGCAGGTTATTGGAAAGCCAAGGACAGGGCCAAACTGAAGCTTTCTTT. This translates into CASRLLESQGQGQTEAFF. The full variable domain, with the rest looked up from reference TRBV2 and TRBJ1-1, is EPEVTQTPSHQVTQMGQEVILRCVPISNHLYFYWYRQILGQKVEFLVSFYNNEISEKSEIFDDQFSVERPDGSNFTLKIRSTKLEDSAMYFCASRLLESQGQGQTEAFFGQGTRLTVV.

Concerning this clonotype itself: A much larger clone sits a single nucleotide away, making a read error possible. V usage is TRBV6-5 and J usage is TRBJ2-1; 8 nucleotides align to TRBD1. CDR1 and CDR2 (germline): MNHEY, SVGAGI. CDR3 length: 13 amino acids. Losses at the gene ends were 11 bases for V and 10 bases for J; bases not matched to a gene: 13. The CDR3 bases are TGTGCCGCGGGGCACAGGGGGAGGTACGAGCAGTTCTTC. Amino acid sequence: CAAGHRGRYEQFF.

V usage is TRBV7-2 and J usage is TRBJ1-2; tentatively, D is TRBD1 (5 bases). Germline values: CDR1 SGHTA, CDR2 FQGNSA. The CDR3 is made up of 13 amino acids. V lost 6 bases, J lost 7 bases, and 15 bases lay in between. The CDR3 DNA is TGTGCCAGCAGGCGACAGTGGCTTGGTGGCTACACCTTC. Its translation: CASRRQWLGGYTF.

The rearrangement joins TRBV7-9 to TRBJ2-7; D may match TRBD1 or TRBD2 (5 bases each). The V gene's germline CDR1 is SEHNR and CDR2 FQNEAQ (reference sequence). The V and J ends lost 10 bases and 2 bases respectively, with 15 bases between them. This CDR3 is built from 13 residues. The CDR3 loop reads CATKVGDPYEQYF. The CDR3, as DNA: TGTGCCACCAAAGTCGGGGACCCCTACGAGCAGTACTTC.

This chain links TRBV7-9 with TRBJ2-5, with a tentative D call TRBD2 (6 bases). The V and J ends lost 6 bases and 7 bases respectively, with 15 bases between them. CDR1 is SEHNR and CDR2 is FQNEAQ in the germline V gene (reference sequence). The CDR3 has 13 amino acids. The CDR3 here is CASSWGWGVTQYF. The CDR3 nucleotides are TGTGCCAGCAGTTGGGGATGGGGGGTGACCCAGTACTTC.